This entry is about one TCR beta chain. Its antigen remains unidentified. This entry comes from a study of T cells expressing NK-cell markers. Study overall: Sequencing of TCR beta repertoires drew on sorted CD3+CD56+NKG2C+, CD3+CD56+NKG2C- and CD3+CD56-NKG2C+ T cells. HCMV serostatus: seven of eight sequenced donors positive, one negative.

CDR1 is SGHRS and CDR2 is YFSETQ in the germline V gene. The CDR3 contains 13 residues. Broader study findings: These same clonotypes (in a handful of donors) also led the CD3+CD56-NKG2C+ fraction.

From its re-call of the 5' RACE reads, TCRdb lists each CDR3 protein once, without DNA. The sample spans more than 400,000 distinct CDR3 sequences; the ten largest clones claim 7.3%. Sequencing used blood T cells: a sorted CD56 or NKG2C T cell subset, CD4+ or CD8+ T cells, or bulk PBMC T cells (not recorded which). V and J are TRBV5-1 and TRBJ2-1; TCRdb outputs TRBD2, but without DNA this stays unchecked. The origin of this receptor is a woman between 18 and 70 years old in good health. CDR3 sequence reads: CASSLVGRTEQFF.